One T cell receptor beta chain is described in this entry. The target antigen is unknown. V was clipped by 1 base and J by 1 base, with 16 bases between them. Germline V gene data show CDR1 as SGHDN and CDR2 as FVKESK. This CDR3 region has 17 residues. The data originate from a study of cytomegalovirus exposure and HLA in healthy donors. Study-level points and caveats: V- and J-gene trimming in TCR beta was tied to a missense DCLRE1C variant by an analysis performed later.

Researchers ran the PCR with 60 Vbeta and 13 Jbeta primers. The table came from immunoSEQ multiplex PCR; TCRdb's copy has only in-frame clones and leaves some out. The repertoire holds 100,000 to 130,000 clones, with 70% to 85% as singletons. Sample: PBMCs. The sequence was collected from a male donor in good health and CMV-seronegative. The gene calls are TRBV14 and TRBJ1-2; D possibly corresponds to TRBD1 (6 bases). The CDR3 DNA sequence: TGTGCCAGCAGCCAAGCGGGCAGGGGTTTGTTTAACTATGGCTACACCTTC. Its protein is CASSQAGRGLFNYGYTF.